This T cell receptor beta chain derives from a study of technical replicates of blood from several donors. The assay was immunoSEQ multiplex PCR, and TCRdb's table has in-frame clones only and misses some. The data show some 68,000 clones, with about nine tenths seen just once and 0.36% held by the top ten. Trimming took 6 bases from V and 2 from J, leaving 17 bases between them. This CDR3 spans 15 amino acids. The germline V gene encodes CDR1 SNHLY and CDR2 FYNNEI. The receptor was derived from a human donor in good health. The rearrangement uses TRBV2 and TRBJ2-7, with TRBD1 as a possible D gene (6 bases). Source material: T cells isolated from PBMCs. DNA for the CDR3: TGTGCCAGCAGGTCGGGACAAAGCGGCGCCTACGAGCAGTACTTC. Protein: CASRSGQSGAYEQYF. The full variable domain, completed using reference TRBV2 and TRBJ2-7, is EPEVTQTPSHQVTQMGQEVILRCVPISNHLYFYWYRQILGQKVEFLVSFYNNEISEKSEIFDDQFSVERPDGSNFTLKIRSTKLEDSAMYFCASRSGQSGAYEQYFGPGTRLTVT.